The present TCR beta chain was sequenced within a study of blood T cell repertoires in COVID-19. Study background: Some COVID-19 samples were acute and others convalescent; all came from the United States, Italy and Spain. Sources were T cells, B-cell-depleted T cells, or PBMCs; the material itself was cDNA or gDNA.

Germline CDR1 GTSNPN, CDR2 SVGIG (reference sequence). The CDR3 has 14 amino acids. V lost 1 base and J 4 bases, leaving 8 bases between the germline ends. Per the study methods: Estimation of nucleated cell counts relied on the amplification of reference gene primers. The table came from immunoSEQ multiplex PCR; TCRdb's copy has only in-frame clones and leaves some out. That table is the source of V, J and clone size, and D and trimming were worked out from the DNA. The table includes about 140,000 clones, roughly 80% detected once. The J gene is TRBJ2-6, the V gene TRBV30; D gene unclear. The sequence was obtained from a woman aged 50 to 60 with active or convalescent COVID-19. Sequencing used peripheral blood. The CDR3 coding sequence is TGTGCCTGGAGTGGACATTCGGGGGCCAACGTCCTGACTTTC. It encodes CAWSGHSGANVLTF.